This TCR beta chain emerged from a study of beta chain features in type 1 diabetes. Only one count was recorded for this clone. V dropped 7 bases and J dropped 4; count of bases not matched to a gene: 11. The germline V gene encodes CDR1 SGHVS and CDR2 FQNEAQ. This CDR3 has 18 amino acids. What was sequenced were expressed TCRB transcripts, since all of the isolated RNA had been reverse transcribed. Only in-frame clones appear in the TCRdb table, and some are missing; sequencing was by immunoSEQ multiplex PCR. Of 220,000 or so clones listed, 68% were seen once; the top ten hold 0.053%. Sequenced input: naive CD4+ T cells from blood. The genes are TRBV7-8 and TRBJ2-1, with 15 bases that match TRBD2. The receptor comes from a man under 40 in good health. The CDR3 nucleotides read TGTGCCAGCATAGGGGGACTAGCGGGAGGTAGGGAGTACAATGAGCAGTTCTTC. It encodes CASIGGLAGGREYNEQFF.